The rows below give T cell receptor beta chains drawn from one sample of a study of CD8 T cells in ankylosing spondylitis. TCRdb itself ran the 5' RACE reads through MiXCR, one entry per CDR3 protein. The sample has 200,000 to 300,000 distinct CDR3 sequences; roughly 10% are singletons. The specimen sequenced was blood, either unsorted or a sorted T cell fraction (not recorded which). The origin of the receptors is a male donor with ankylosing spondylitis or in good health (not recorded which). CDR3s include the opening cysteine and the closing phenylalanine or tryptophan. The order of the fields is D gene, clone size, V gene, J gene, CDR3 length, CDR3 protein, CDR3 DNA. A D gene is named only where the DNA matches it firmly. Expanded clones are given a class, and other clones once, few, many or no size at all.

>.|few|TRBV6-6|TRBJ1-2|12
CASSNRDRGYTF
TGTGCCAGCAGTAACAGGGATCGCGGCTACACCTTC
>.|few|TRBV12-3/TRBV12-4|TRBJ1-5|17
CASSVGGGSYSNQPQHF
TGTGCCAGCAGTGTCGGGGGAGGATCATATAGCAATCAGCCCCAGCATTTT
>.|many|TRBV2|TRBJ2-7|14
CASSESAGAYEQYF
TGTGCCAGCAGTGAATCGGCAGGGGCCTACGAGCAGTACTTC
>TRBD1|many|TRBV6-2/TRBV6-3|TRBJ2-7|18
CASSYSKLSGQGFYEQYF
TGTGCCAGCAGTTACTCGAAACTCTCGGGACAGGGATTCTACGAGCAGTACTTC
>.|many|TRBV5-1|TRBJ2-7|15
CASSPPTGRIYEQYF
TGCGCCAGCAGCCCCCCGACGGGTAGAATCTACGAGCAGTACTTC
>.|once|TRBV3-1|TRBJ2-5|16
CASSKRLPGLQETQYF
TGTGCCAGCAGCAAGCGGCTCCCGGGGCTCCAAGAGACCCAGTACTTC
>TRBD2|few|TRBV30|TRBJ2-2|16
CAFYSGRDIMAGELFF
TGTGCCTTCTATAGCGGGAGGGATATAATGGCCGGGGAGCTGTTTTTT
>.|.|TRBV7-9|TRBJ1-5|16
CASSFGWGAGNQPQHF
TGTGCCAGCAGCTTTGGATGGGGGGCGGGCAATCAGCCCCAGCATTTT
>.|many|TRBV24-1|TRBJ1-5|12
CATSDPSQPQHF
TGTGCCACCAGTGACCCCTCACAGCCCCAGCATTTT
>TRBD1|.|TRBV11-2|TRBJ1-5|13
CASSSDRVQPQHF
TGTGCCAGCAGCTCCGACAGGGTTCAGCCCCAGCATTTT
>TRBD1|many|TRBV3-1|TRBJ2-6|17
CASSLGQGGTGANVLTF
TGTGCCAGCAGCCTCGGACAGGGCGGAACTGGGGCCAACGTCCTGACTTTC
>TRBD2|many|TRBV3-1|TRBJ2-7|16
CASSPGTSGGPYEQYF
TGTGCCAGCAGCCCCGGGACTAGCGGGGGCCCCTACGAGCAGTACTTC
>.|many|TRBV12-3/TRBV12-4|TRBJ1-1|12
CASTPGTAEAFF
TGTGCCAGCACCCCGGGCACAGCCGAAGCTTTCTTT
>TRBD1|many|TRBV20-1|TRBJ2-2|15
CSARAGGGNTGELFF
TGCAGTGCTAGAGCAGGGGGCGGGAACACCGGGGAGCTGTTTTTT
>.|many|TRBV27|TRBJ2-3|16
CASSSNRLRSTDTQYF
TGTGCCAGCAGTTCGAACAGGCTCAGAAGCACAGATACGCAGTATTTT
>.|many|TRBV20-1|TRBJ2-3|14
CSVRGTSGTDTQYF
TGCAGTGTTAGAGGGACTTCGGGCACAGATACGCAGTATTTT
>.|many|TRBV20-1|TRBJ2-2|15
CSARDSGANTGELFF
TGCAGTGCTAGGGACAGCGGGGCTAACACCGGGGAGCTGTTTTTT
>.|many|TRBV10-3|TRBJ2-3|13
CAISEFSTDTQYF
TGTGCCATCAGTGAGTTCAGCACAGATACGCAGTATTTT
>.|.|TRBV4-2|TRBJ2-5|14
CASNPEGNQETQYF
TGTGCCAGCAACCCAGAAGGCAATCAAGAGACCCAGTACTTC
>.|.|TRBV27|TRBJ2-5|15
CASSRNGLPGETQYF
TGTGCCAGCAGCAGAAACGGCTTACCCGGGGAGACCCAGTACTTC
>TRBD1|many|TRBV9|TRBJ2-1|16
CASSVGNRGLYNEQFF
TGTGCCAGCAGCGTAGGAAACAGGGGGTTATACAATGAGCAGTTCTTC
>.|.|TRBV6-1|TRBJ1-5|14
CASSEGGRMMPQHF
TGTGCCAGCAGTGAAGGCGGCCGTATGATGCCCCAGCATTTT
>.|.|TRBV6-6|TRBJ1-1|13
CASSTTSYTEAFF
TGTGCCAGCAGTACCACTTCCTACACTGAAGCTTTCTTT
>TRBD2|many|TRBV30|TRBJ2-1|11
CAFGLAGFWFF
TGTGCCTTCGGACTAGCGGGATTCTGGTTCTTC
>.|few|TRBV18|TRBJ2-2|13
CASSPSVAGELFF
TGTGCCAGCTCACCATCGGTAGCCGGGGAGCTGTTTTTT
>.|many|TRBV7-9|TRBJ1-1|15
CASSLEPGRSTEAFF
TGTGCCAGCAGCTTAGAGCCAGGCCGCAGCACTGAAGCTTTCTTT
>.|many|TRBV5-6|TRBJ2-7|14
CASSLPTDSYEQYF
TGTGCCAGCAGCTTGCCGACGGACTCCTACGAGCAGTACTTC
>.|many|TRBV29-1|TRBJ1-1|13
CSAGQTLNTEAFF
TGCAGCGCCGGACAGACCTTGAACACTGAAGCTTTCTTT
>TRBD2|many|TRBV7-2|TRBJ2-5|17
CASSFIRLAGGLETQYF
TGTGCCAGCAGCTTTATACGACTAGCGGGGGGCTTGGAGACCCAGTACTTC
>.|many|TRBV4-2|TRBJ1-2|16
CASSQEPGATRGGYTF
TGTGCCAGCAGCCAAGAGCCCGGGGCTACTCGTGGGGGCTACACCTTC
>.|many|TRBV12-3/TRBV12-4|TRBJ1-3|10
CASSLNTIYF
TGTGCCAGCAGTTTAAACACCATATATTTT
>.|many|TRBV11-2|TRBJ2-2|14
CASSLVPETGELFF
TGTGCCAGCAGCTTAGTGCCGGAGACCGGGGAGCTGTTTTTT
>.|.|TRBV18|TRBJ1-2|12
CASSPLEYGDTF
TGTGCCAGCTCACCACTGGAGTATGGCGACACCTTC
>TRBD1|.|TRBV19|TRBJ2-2|17
CASSIEDRGPNTGELFF
TGTGCCAGTAGTATCGAGGACAGGGGTCCGAACACCGGGGAGCTGTTTTTT
>.|many|TRBV5-1|TRBJ1-2|13
CASSLEVGYGYTF
TGCGCCAGCAGCTTGGAGGTTGGCTATGGCTACACCTTC
>.|many|TRBV19|TRBJ1-5|17
CASSSSGGAGSNQPQHF
TGTGCCAGTAGTTCTTCCGGAGGGGCAGGCAGCAATCAGCCCCAGCATTTT
>TRBD2|many|TRBV5-1|TRBJ2-1|15
CASSLWGEGNNEQFF
TGCGCCAGCAGCTTATGGGGGGAGGGGAATAATGAGCAGTTCTTC
>.|few|TRBV11-2|TRBJ2-1|13
CASSLDRAYEQFF
TGTGCCAGCAGCTTAGATAGGGCATATGAGCAGTTCTTC
>TRBD2|many|TRBV4-2|TRBJ2-1|20
CASSQVGPSGRPFEYNEQFF
TGTGCCAGCAGCCAAGTGGGCCCTAGCGGGAGACCATTTGAATACAATGAGCAGTTCTTC
>.|many|TRBV10-3|TRBJ2-1|14
CAIRDNRTYNEQFF
TGTGCCATCAGGGACAATCGAACCTACAATGAGCAGTTCTTC
>.|.|TRBV11-3|TRBJ2-2|15
CASSLVSAGTGELFF
TGTGCCAGCAGCTTAGTATCTGCGGGCACCGGGGAGCTGTTTTTT
>.|.|TRBV29-1|TRBJ1-1|15
CSVGPSGPVNTEAFF
TGCAGCGTTGGCCCTTCCGGGCCAGTGAACACTGAAGCTTTCTTT
>.|.|TRBV20-1|TRBJ1-5|16
CSARGETGGGNQPQHF
TGCAGTGCTAGGGGGGAAACAGGCGGGGGCAATCAGCCCCAGCATTTT
>TRBD2|.|TRBV2|TRBJ2-3|19
CASNAGLAGGWQTPDTQYF
TGTGCCAGCAACGCGGGACTAGCGGGGGGATGGCAGACCCCGGATACGCAGTATTTT
>.|many|TRBV10-3|TRBJ2-2|15
CAISSGAVGTGELFF
TGTGCCATCAGTTCAGGGGCGGTGGGCACCGGGGAGCTGTTTTTT
>.|many|TRBV4-1|TRBJ2-2|14
CASSQVRGTGELFF
TGCGCCAGCAGCCAAGTAAGGGGTACCGGGGAGCTGTTTTTT
>.|many|TRBV14|TRBJ2-1|13
CASSQGGSNEQFF
TGTGCCAGCAGCCAAGGGGGGAGCAATGAGCAGTTCTTC
>.|.|TRBV6-1|TRBJ2-1|15
CASKAAYLIVDEQFF
TGTGCCAGCAAGGCAGCCTATTTAATTGTCGATGAGCAGTTCTTC